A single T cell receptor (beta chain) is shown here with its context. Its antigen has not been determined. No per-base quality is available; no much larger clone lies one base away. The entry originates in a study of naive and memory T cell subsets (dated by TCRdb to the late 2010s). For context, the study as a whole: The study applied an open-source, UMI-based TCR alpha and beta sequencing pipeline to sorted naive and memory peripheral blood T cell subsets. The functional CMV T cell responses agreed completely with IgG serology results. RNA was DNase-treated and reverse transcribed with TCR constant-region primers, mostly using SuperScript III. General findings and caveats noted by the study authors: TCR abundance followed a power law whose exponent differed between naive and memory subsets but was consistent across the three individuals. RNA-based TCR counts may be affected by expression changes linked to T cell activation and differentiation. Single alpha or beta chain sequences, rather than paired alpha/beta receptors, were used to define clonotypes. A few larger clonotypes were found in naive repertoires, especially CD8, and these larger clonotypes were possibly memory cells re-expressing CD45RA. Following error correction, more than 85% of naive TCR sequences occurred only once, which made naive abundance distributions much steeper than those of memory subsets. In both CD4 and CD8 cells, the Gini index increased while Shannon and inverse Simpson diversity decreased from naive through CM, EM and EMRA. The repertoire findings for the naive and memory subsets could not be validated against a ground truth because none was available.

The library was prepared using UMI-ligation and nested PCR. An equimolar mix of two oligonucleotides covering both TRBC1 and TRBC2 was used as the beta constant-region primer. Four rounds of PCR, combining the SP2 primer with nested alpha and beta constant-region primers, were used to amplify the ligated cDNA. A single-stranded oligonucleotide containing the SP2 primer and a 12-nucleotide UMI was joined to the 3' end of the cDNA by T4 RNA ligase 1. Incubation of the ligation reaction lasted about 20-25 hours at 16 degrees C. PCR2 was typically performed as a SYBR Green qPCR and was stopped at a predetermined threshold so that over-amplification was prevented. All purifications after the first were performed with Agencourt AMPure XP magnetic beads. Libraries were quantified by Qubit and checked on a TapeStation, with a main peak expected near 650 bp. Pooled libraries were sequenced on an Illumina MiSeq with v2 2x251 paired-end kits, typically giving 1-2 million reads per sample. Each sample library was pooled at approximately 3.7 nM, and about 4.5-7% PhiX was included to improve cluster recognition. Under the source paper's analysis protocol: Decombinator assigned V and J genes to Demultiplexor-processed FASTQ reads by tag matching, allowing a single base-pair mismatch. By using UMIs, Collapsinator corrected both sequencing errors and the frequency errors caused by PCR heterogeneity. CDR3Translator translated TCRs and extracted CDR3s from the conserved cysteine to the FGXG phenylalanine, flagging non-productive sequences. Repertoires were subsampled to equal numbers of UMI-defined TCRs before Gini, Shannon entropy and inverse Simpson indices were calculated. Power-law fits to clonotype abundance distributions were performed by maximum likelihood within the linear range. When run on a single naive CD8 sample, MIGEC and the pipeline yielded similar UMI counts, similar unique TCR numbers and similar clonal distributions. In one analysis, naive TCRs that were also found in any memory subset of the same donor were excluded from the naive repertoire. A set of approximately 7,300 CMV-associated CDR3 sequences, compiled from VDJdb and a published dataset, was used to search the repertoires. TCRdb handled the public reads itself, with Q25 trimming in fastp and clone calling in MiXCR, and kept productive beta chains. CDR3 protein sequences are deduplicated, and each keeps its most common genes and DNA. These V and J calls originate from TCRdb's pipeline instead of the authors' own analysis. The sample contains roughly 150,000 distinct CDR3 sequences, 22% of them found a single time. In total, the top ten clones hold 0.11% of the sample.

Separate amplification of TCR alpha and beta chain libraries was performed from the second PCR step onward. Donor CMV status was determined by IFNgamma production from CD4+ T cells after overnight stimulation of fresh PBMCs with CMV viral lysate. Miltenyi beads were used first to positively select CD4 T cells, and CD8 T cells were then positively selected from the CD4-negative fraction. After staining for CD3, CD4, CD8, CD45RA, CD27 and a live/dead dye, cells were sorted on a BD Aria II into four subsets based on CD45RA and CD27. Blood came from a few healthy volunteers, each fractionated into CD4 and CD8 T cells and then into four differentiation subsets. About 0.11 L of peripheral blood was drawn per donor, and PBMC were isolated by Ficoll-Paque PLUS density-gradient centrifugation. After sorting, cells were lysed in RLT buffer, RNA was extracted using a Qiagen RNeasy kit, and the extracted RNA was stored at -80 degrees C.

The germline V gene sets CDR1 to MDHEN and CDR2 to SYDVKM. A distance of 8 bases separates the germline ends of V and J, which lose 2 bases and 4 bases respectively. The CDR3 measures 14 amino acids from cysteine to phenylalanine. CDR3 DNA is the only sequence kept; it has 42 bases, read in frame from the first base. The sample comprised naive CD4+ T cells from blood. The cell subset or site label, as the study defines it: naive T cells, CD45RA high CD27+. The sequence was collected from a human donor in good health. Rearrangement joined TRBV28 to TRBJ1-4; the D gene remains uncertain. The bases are TGTGCCAGCAGTTTAGGGCCGATTAATGAAAAACTGTTTTTT. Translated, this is CASSLGPINEKLFF.